Shown below are 10 T cell receptor beta chains from a single sample sequenced in a study of technical replicates of blood from a few donors. The data were produced by immunoSEQ multiplex PCR, yet TCRdb's version contains in-frame clones alone and is incomplete. Altogether roughly 68,000 clones are present, roughly 97% being singletons, with the ten largest covering 0.25% to 0.3%. Sequencing used T cells isolated from PBMCs. The receptors were gathered from a human donor in good health.

V and J are TRBV11-3 and TRBJ2-1; 8 bases are a match to TRBD2. Germline CDR1 and CDR2: SGHNT and YENEEA. This CDR3 spans 15 amino acids. The V gene end was trimmed by 5 bases and the J gene end by 0 bases; junction bases not matched to a gene: 3. CDR3 region: CASSTSGSSYNEQFF. The CDR3, as DNA: TGTGCCAGCAGCACTAGCGGCAGCTCCTACAATGAGCAGTTCTTC.

The chain joins TRBV4-1 to TRBJ2-5; the D gene is possibly TRBD2 (6 bases). Between the trimmed V and J ends, which lost 4 bases and 4 bases, there was a span of 16 bases. The CDR3 is made up of 15 amino acids. Germline V CDR1 and CDR2: MGHRA, YSYEKL. The chain's CDR3 is CASSRLGEEGETQYF. In nucleotides, the CDR3 is TGCGCCAGCAGCCGGTTGGGGGAGGAAGGAGAGACCCAGTACTTC.

CDR3: CASSLGTSGSEQYF. DNA for the CDR3: TGTGCCAGCAGTTTAGGGACTAGCGGGAGTGAGCAGTACTTC. The chain couples TRBV28 to TRBJ2-7; 14 bases are a match to TRBD2. Trimming cost V 2 bases and J 7 bases; bases outside gene matches: 1. From germline, CDR1 is MDHEN and CDR2 SYDVKM. CDR3 length: 14 residues. Variable domain in full (rest from reference TRBV28 and TRBJ2-7): DVKVTQSSRYLVKRTGEKVFLECVQDMDHENMFWYRQDPGLGLRLIYFSYDVKMKEKGDIPEGYSVSREKKERFSLILESASTNQTSMYLCASSLGTSGSEQYFGPGTRLTVT.

V gene TRBV6-1 combines with J gene TRBJ1-2, with D perhaps TRBD1 (5 bases). The length of the CDR3 is 15 residues. CDR1 and CDR2 (germline): MNHNS, SASEGT. Trimming stripped 1 base from V and 1 base from J, with 10 bases between. Here the CDR3 DNA reads TGTGCCAGCAGTGAAGACCAGGGATTTAACTATGGCTACACCTTC. This encodes CASSEDQGFNYGYTF.

The V call is TRBV5-1, the J call TRBJ2-1; D is undetermined. Germline V gives CDR1 SGHRS, CDR2 YFSETQ. Trimming shortened V by 0 bases and J by 7 bases, and 8 bases separated the two germline ends. This CDR3 is built from 13 residues. CDR3 bases: TGCGCCAGCAGCTTGGCCCTCGGGAATGAGCAGTTCTTC. It codes for CASSLALGNEQFF.

This clone occurred once. J is TRBJ2-1 and V is TRBV4-1; TRBD2 might be the D (6 bases). Germline V gene sequence: CDR1 MGHRA, CDR2 YSYEKL. V was cut by 8 bases and J by 9 bases, with 20 bases left in between. The CDR3 has 14 amino acids. As DNA, the CDR3 is TGCGCCAGCGAGGGACTCTACTTGTTGGGTGAGCAGTTCTTC. This codes for CASEGLYLLGEQFF.

The chain couples TRBV29-1 to TRBJ2-1, with D possibly matching TRBD2 (7 bases). CDR1 and CDR2 (germline): SQVTM, ANQGSEA. The V end lost 6 bases, the J end lost 9 bases, and 12 bases lay between the germline ends. The CDR3 contains 11 residues. CDR3 loop: CSVGGHGEQFF. The CDR3 DNA is TGCAGCGTGGGGGGGCACGGTGAGCAGTTCTTC.

V gene TRBV9 combines with J gene TRBJ2-1; tentatively, D is TRBD2 (7 bases). Germline values: CDR1 SGDLS, CDR2 YYNGEE. The length of the CDR3 is 15 residues. Trimming shortened V by 4 bases and J by 7 bases, and 18 bases separated the two germline ends. CDR3 DNA sequence: TGTGCCAGCAGCCCCTTAGGGGGAGGGCCGAATGAGCAGTTCTTC. This translates into CASSPLGGGPNEQFF.

The rearrangement uses TRBV5-1 and TRBJ2-5; D perhaps matches TRBD2 (5 bases). The CDR3 runs to 12 residues. CDR1 and CDR2 (germline): SGHRS, YFSETQ. V lost 4 bases, J lost 5 bases, and 9 bases lay in between. As DNA, the CDR3 is TGCGCCAGCAGCGTTACGGGGGAGACCCAGTACTTC. This gives the protein CASSVTGETQYF.

The count of this clone is one. The CDR3 DNA is TGTGCCAGCAGCTTAGCGGGGGCCGTCGATCAGCCCCAGCATTTT. Its protein is CASSLAGAVDQPQHF. V and J are TRBV7-8 and TRBJ1-5; a weak D match, TRBD1 (6 bases). The CDR3 runs 15 residues. Deletions cut 0 bases from V and 5 bases from J, with 11 bases between. Per the germline V gene, CDR1 is SGHVS and CDR2 is FQNEAQ.